This is a list of T cell receptor beta chains from one sample in a study of T cells expressing NK-cell markers. TCRdb re-called the 5' RACE reads and catalogs CDR3 proteins one per entry, DNA excluded. Its table lists about 460,000 distinct CDR3 sequences. Sequencing was performed on blood T cells: a sorted CD56 or NKG2C T cell subset, CD4+ or CD8+ T cells, or bulk PBMC T cells (not recorded which). The receptors here all came from a woman aged 45-65 years in good health. Each CDR3 is given with its conserved first and last residue.

>TRBV11-2|TRBJ2-2|15
CASSLGVASRGELFF
>TRBV5-5|TRBJ2-1|12
CASSFSDREQFF
>TRBV3-1|TRBJ1-1|13
CASSQRSSWQAFF
>TRBV5-1|TRBJ2-3|14
CASSHDSSTDTQYF
>TRBV20-1|TRBJ2-1|13
CSARHLALDEQFF
>TRBV11-1|TRBJ2-3|15
CASSPPGLPSDTQYF
>TRBV2|TRBJ2-7|14
CASSTGTRVEEQYF
>TRBV7-8|TRBJ2-3|17
CASSLARRGQATDTQYF
>TRBV12-3/TRBV12-4|TRBJ1-3|14
CAGSDRSSGNTIYF
>TRBV19|TRBJ1-5|14
CASRRDVGNQPQHF
>TRBV20-1|TRBJ2-6|17
CSARDYRDFSGANVLTF
>TRBV20-1|TRBJ2-7|17
CSAFNLRLAGYLREQYF
>TRBV7-2|TRBJ2-3|15
CASSRTSGMVDTQYF
>TRBV4-1|TRBJ2-5|15
CASSQDGTGMETQYF
>TRBV28|TRBJ1-1|17
CASSSRRKILMNTEAFF
>TRBV6-2/TRBV6-3|TRBJ2-6|18
CASSPRLAGTSGANVLTF
>TRBV24-1|TRBJ2-7|15
CATSAQGAMANEQYF
>TRBV5-1|TRBJ2-1|14
CASSVGPSYNEQFF
>TRBV12-3/TRBV12-4|TRBJ1-5|13
CASSLPPSQPQHF
>TRBV20-1|TRBJ2-7|13
CSAFPRTGGEQYF
>TRBV25-1|TRBJ2-7|15
CASSEGLTSSYEQYF
>TRBV12-3/TRBV12-4|TRBJ2-1|13
CASSPGALLEQFF
>TRBV29-1|TRBJ2-3|14
CSVGRTSGVNTQYF
>TRBV15|TRBJ2-7|14
CATSRLADPYEQYF
>TRBV5-6|TRBJ2-7|14
CASSFGTGSYEQYF
>TRBV10-3|TRBJ2-3|13
CAISESTGGTQYF
>TRBV28|TRBJ1-2|12
CASRIPPDGYTF